Each of the 25 T cell receptor beta chains below was sequenced from the same sample in a study of T cell repertoires in cytomegalovirus infection. TCRdb called the reads again in MiXCR, with one record for every CDR3 protein. There are about 830,000 distinct CDR3 sequences in the sample; about 30% occur only once, and under 15% lies in the top ten. These receptors' targets are unknown. This sample comprised cultured CD8+ T cells from PBMCs, obtained from culture after CMV antigen stimulation. These receptors originate from a human donor in good health (CMV status not recorded). Some clones in this sample may be carry-over from other donors' samples.

This clonotype was seen more than once but under ten times. The chain employs TRBV19 and TRBJ2-6, with unresolved D. The germline V and J ends were trimmed by 4 bases and 0 bases, with 10 bases remaining between them. Per the germline V gene, CDR1 is LNHDA and CDR2 is SQIVND (reference sequence). This CDR3 is 16 amino acids long. The CDR3 DNA sequence: TGTGCCAGTAGTAGCGGAAAACTCTCTGGGGCCAACGTCCTGACTTTC. It is translated as CASSSGKLSGANVLTF.

DNA of the CDR3: TGTGCCAGCAGCCATCTTAGCCGGACAGGGTATGGCTACACCTTC. Its translation is CASSHLSRTGYGYTF. This chain connects TRBV6-6 to TRBJ1-2; 8 bases align to TRBD1. Germline V CDR1 and CDR2: MNHNY, SVGAGI (reference sequence). J lost 5 bases, V lost 6 bases, and 11 bases had no gene match. This CDR3 spans 15 amino acids.

The chain combines TRBV20-1 with TRBJ1-4, with a tentative D call TRBD1 (6 bases). The CDR3 is 14 amino acids. Germline assignment: CDR1 DFQATT and CDR2 SNEGSKA (reference sequence). V was clipped by 6 bases and J by 4 bases, with 15 bases between them. The CDR3 reads CSAYRATGNEKLFF. As DNA, the CDR3 is TGCAGTGCCTACAGGGCCACGGGTAATGAAAAACTGTTTTTT.

Concerning this clonotype: Germline is not matched at one junction end, which may reflect a read error. In nucleotides, the CDR3 is TGCAGCGTTTTTGGTGGTTCCACCGGGGAGCTGATTTTT. Protein product: CSVFGGSTGELIF. The V call is TRBV29-1, the J call TRBJ2-2, with D perhaps matching TRBD2 (5 bases). CDR3 length: 13 amino acids. Germline values: CDR1 SQVTM, CDR2 ANQGSEA.

The chain is built from TRBV27 and TRBJ2-6; possibly TRBD1 or TRBD2 for D (6 bases each). Germline V lookup: CDR1 MNHEY, CDR2 SMNVEV (reference sequence). This CDR3 contains 15 residues. With 8 bases removed from V and 4 bases from J, the gap between germline ends came to 15 bases. CDR3 residues: CASSTGARGANVLTF. In DNA form, the CDR3 reads TGTGCCAGCTCCACGGGGGCGCGGGGGGCCAACGTCCTGACTTTC.

This clonotype was counted many times. The CDR3 spells CASSRGTTNTGELFF. In DNA form, the CDR3 reads TGTGCCAGCAGCCGCGGGACAACCAACACCGGGGAGCTGTTTTTT. This chain links TRBV6-1 with TRBJ2-2; possibly TRBD1 or TRBD2 for D (6 bases each). The V and J ends lost 6 bases and 2 bases respectively, with 13 bases between them. The CDR3 covers 15 residues. CDR1 MNHNS and CDR2 SASEGT come from the germline V gene.

This clonotype was seen a few times. J is TRBJ2-7 and V is TRBV7-6; no reliable D call. CDR1 is SGHVS, CDR2 FNYEAQ, per germline. The length of the CDR3 is 13 residues. Between the trimmed V and J ends, which lost 5 bases and 5 bases, there was a span of 13 bases. The CDR3 nucleotides read TGTGCCAGCAGCAATCCCCCAAGACACGAGCAGTACGTC. Its protein is CASSNPPRHEQYV.

This clonotype was seen more than once but under ten times. The V and J genes are TRBV5-6 and TRBJ1-5; D unclear. Per the germline V gene, CDR1 is SGHDT and CDR2 is YYEEEE. The V end was cut by 2 bases, the J end by 2 bases, with 14 bases between. The CDR3 has 16 amino acids. The CDR3 DNA follows: TGTGCCAGCAGCTTAAGAAGGCAAGGCGGCAATCAGCCCCAGCATTTT. Translated: CASSLRRQGGNQPQHF.

The chain uses TRBV4-1 and TRBJ2-1, with D maybe TRBD1 (6 bases). Germline V gene data show CDR1 as MGHRA and CDR2 as YSYEKL. The V gene lost 3 bases and the J gene lost 8 bases, with 17 bases spanning the gap. The CDR3 totals 15 residues. The CDR3 here is CASSQTPGAGDEQFF. CDR3 DNA: TGCGCCAGCAGCCAGACCCCAGGGGCGGGCGATGAGCAGTTCTTC.

This clonotype was picked up a small number of times. The chain recombines TRBV27 with TRBJ2-7, with D possibly TRBD1 on 5 matching bases. Trimming took 3 bases from V and 2 from J, leaving 11 bases between them. The CDR3 runs to 14 residues. Germline V CDR1 and CDR2: MNHEY, SMNVEV (reference sequence). Here the CDR3 reads CASSLGQSAYEQYF. The CDR3 DNA is TGTGCCAGCAGTTTGGGGCAATCCGCCTACGAGCAGTACTTC.

This clonotype came up many times. The J gene is TRBJ2-3, the V gene TRBV7-8, with D maybe TRBD2 (5 bases). Germline V gene sequence: CDR1 SGHVS, CDR2 FQNEAQ. The CDR3 extends over 17 amino acids. Trimming shortened V by 1 base and J by 3 bases, and 17 bases separated the two germline ends. DNA of the CDR3: TGTGCCAGCAGCTTAGATCGGTACGGGGAAGGAACAGATACGCAGTATTTT. Encoded protein: CASSLDRYGEGTDTQYF.

This clonotype was recorded many times. The gene calls are TRBV7-2 and TRBJ2-1, with a possible D match to TRBD1 (5 bases). The CDR3 sequence is 16 residues long. The germline gives CDR1 SGHTA, CDR2 FQGNSA. V was cut by 2 bases and J by 4 bases, with 15 bases left in between. The CDR3 DNA follows: TGTGCCAGCAGCTTAAGACCCAGGGAAGGGTACAATGAGCAGTTCTTC. Translated: CASSLRPREGYNEQFF.

The V call is TRBV6-1, the J call TRBJ2-1; TRBD1 agrees at 7 bases. This CDR3 has 15 amino acids. With 5 bases clipped from V and 3 bases from J, the junction kept 7 bases outside the gene matches. Germline values: CDR1 MNHNS, CDR2 SASEGT. The CDR3: CASSFDRAHYNEQFF. CDR3 nucleotide sequence: TGTGCCAGCAGTTTCGACAGGGCCCACTACAATGAGCAGTTCTTC.

This clonotype came up once. The chain has TRBV29-1 and TRBJ2-7, with D uncertain. The CDR3 spans 11 residues. CDR1 is SQVTM, CDR2 ANQGSEA, per germline. V was shortened by 7 bases and J by 2 bases, with 9 bases between the two germline ends. CDR3 residues: CSGGVAYEQYF. CDR3 sequence (DNA): TGCAGCGGAGGAGTAGCCTACGAGCAGTACTTC.

This clonotype was recorded at least ten times. V usage is TRBV2 and J usage is TRBJ1-1; 9 bases map to TRBD1. V lost 3 bases, J lost 3 bases, and 5 bases stayed unmatched. Germline V gives CDR1 SNHLY, CDR2 FYNNEI. The CDR3 is 15 residues long. CDR3 nucleotides: TGTGCCAGCAGTGATCAGGGACAGGGATACACTGAAGCTTTCTTT. As protein: CASSDQGQGYTEAFF.

A few counts support this clonotype. The chain uses TRBV28 and TRBJ2-1, with D tentatively TRBD1 or TRBD2 (5 bases each). V was pared by 3 bases and J by 2 bases, with 8 bases between. The CDR3 is 14 residues long. The germline gives CDR1 MDHEN, CDR2 SYDVKM. DNA of the CDR3: TGTGCCAGCAGTTTCGGGACCACCTACAATGAGCAGTTCTTC. This translates into CASSFGTTYNEQFF.

The V call is TRBV27, the J call TRBJ1-6, with D unresolved. Germline V lookup: CDR1 MNHEY, CDR2 SMNVEV (reference sequence). This CDR3 spans 16 amino acids. The germline V and J ends were trimmed by 10 bases and 5 bases, with 21 bases remaining between them. DNA for the CDR3: TGTGCCAACCCCCCCACCGGACGGAAGAATAATTCACCCCTCCACTTT. Amino acids: CANPPTGRKNNSPLHF.

This clonotype was counted a few times. The chain couples TRBV7-8 to TRBJ2-1; 7 nucleotides line up with TRBD1. The CDR3 loop spans 15 amino acids. Germline V gives CDR1 SGHVS, CDR2 FQNEAQ. Unmatched junction bases numbered 8, after V lost 5 bases and J lost 4 bases. The CDR3 reads CASSPPGQRYNEQFF. The CDR3 nucleotides are TGTGCCAGCAGCCCCCCGGGACAGAGATACAATGAGCAGTTCTTC.

The genes are TRBV6-1 and TRBJ2-7; D gene uncertain. This CDR3 region has 13 residues. Germline values: CDR1 MNHNS, CDR2 SASEGT. Trimming stripped 6 bases from V and 6 bases from J, with 15 bases between. The CDR3 DNA reads TGTGCCAGCAGACCACTCCTCCGCGGCGAGCAGTACTTC. It codes for CASRPLLRGEQYF.

The rearrangement uses TRBV11-3 and TRBJ2-5, with 8 bases aligning to TRBD2. Germline V gene sequence: CDR1 SGHNT, CDR2 YENEEA. This CDR3 comprises 16 residues. V gave up 1 base and J gave up 3 bases; unmatched junction bases: 7. The CDR3 nucleotides are TGTGCCAGCAGCTTAGGGATCTCAGCGGGGGAAGAGACCCAGTACTTC. Translated: CASSLGISAGEETQYF.

The V gene is TRBV3-1, the J gene TRBJ2-7; D unresolved. This CDR3 contains 14 residues. Deletions cut 0 bases from V and 0 bases from J, with 6 bases between. Germline CDR1 reads LGHDT; CDR2 reads YNNKEL (reference sequence). In DNA, the CDR3 is TGTGCCAGCAGCCAAGACAGTTCCTCCTACGAGCAGTACGTC. Translation: CASSQDSSSYEQYV.

In its sample, this clonotype was seen many times. The V and J genes are TRBV7-9 and TRBJ1-2, with D unresolved. Trimming took off 0 bases at V and 3 bases at J, with 11 bases between the two ends. CDR1 and CDR2 from the germline V gene are SEHNR and FQNEAQ (reference sequence). The CDR3 sequence is 15 residues long. The CDR3 nucleotides are TGTGCCAGCAGCTTAGCGCAGGCCCTGTACTATGGCTACACCTTC. This gives the protein CASSLAQALYYGYTF.

This clonotype appeared once. The V call is TRBV7-6, the J call TRBJ2-3; D gene ambiguous. The better agreement between TRBJ1-5 and the DNA end casts doubt on the J call. The germline gives CDR1 SGHVS, CDR2 FNYEAQ. This CDR3 spans 13 amino acids. This CDR3 reads CASSLESTDTQHF. CDR3 in DNA: TGTGCCAGCAGCTTAGAGAGTACAGATACGCAGCATTTT.

The rearrangement joins TRBV20-1 to TRBJ1-5, with D uncertain. The CDR3 sequence is 12 residues long. The germline V and J ends were trimmed by 3 bases and 6 bases, with 9 bases remaining between them. Germline values: CDR1 DFQATT, CDR2 SNEGSKA (reference sequence). CDR3: CSARGRGQPQHF. CDR3 bases: TGCAGTGCTAGGGGCCGGGGTCAGCCCCAGCATTTT.

The CDR3 coding sequence is TGTGCTAGTGGTTTGGGCGGGCTAAATACGGCTTTCTTT. Amino acid sequence: CASGLGGLNTAFF. This chain links TRBV12-5 with TRBJ1-1, with D hard to call. Deletions cut 1 base from V and 11 bases from J, with 14 bases between. This CDR3 has 13 amino acids. Germline lookup yields CDR1 LGHNT and CDR2 FRNRAP.